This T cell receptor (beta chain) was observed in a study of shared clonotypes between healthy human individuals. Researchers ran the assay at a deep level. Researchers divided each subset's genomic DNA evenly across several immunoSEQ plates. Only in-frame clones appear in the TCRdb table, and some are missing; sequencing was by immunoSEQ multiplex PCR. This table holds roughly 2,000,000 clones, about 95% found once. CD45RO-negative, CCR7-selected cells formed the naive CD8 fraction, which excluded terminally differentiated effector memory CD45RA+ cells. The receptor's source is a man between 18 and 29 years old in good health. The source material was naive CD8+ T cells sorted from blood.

Written as DNA, the CDR3 is TGTGCCAGCAGTTACGACCCGAGCTCCTACAATGAGCAGTTCTTC. This encodes CASSYDPSSYNEQFF. J is TRBJ2-1 and V is TRBV6-5, with unresolved D. The CDR3 sequence is 15 residues long. The germline V gene encodes CDR1 MNHEY and CDR2 SVGAGI. The germline V and J ends were trimmed by 2 bases and 0 bases, with 8 bases remaining between them.